This T cell receptor beta chain was retrieved from a study of blood T cell repertoires in COVID-19. The wider study: Researchers got acute and convalescent COVID-19 samples from the United States, Italy and Spain. Sample material is recorded as cDNA or gDNA derived from T cells, B-cell-depleted T cells, or PBMCs.

Study processing details: Estimates of nucleated cell counts were drawn from the amplification of reference gene primers. Profiled with immunoSEQ multiplex PCR; TCRdb holds only in-frame clones, not every one. For V, J and clone size, that table is used; D and trimming come from the DNA. In the table there are about 250,000 clones, 70% to 75% of which are singletons. The CDR3 covers 16 residues. Germline lookup yields CDR1 MNHNY and CDR2 SVGAGI (reference sequence). Losses at the gene ends were 2 bases for V and 2 bases for J; bases not matched to a gene: 4. This clonotype was sampled from a woman aged 80 or over with acute or convalescent COVID-19. The specimen sequenced was peripheral blood. The V gene is TRBV6-6, the J gene TRBJ1-1, with 11 positions matching TRBD1. The CDR3 reads CASSYRTGGTNTEAFF. The CDR3 nucleotides read TGTGCCAGCAGTTACCGGACAGGGGGCACCAACACTGAAGCTTTCTTT.